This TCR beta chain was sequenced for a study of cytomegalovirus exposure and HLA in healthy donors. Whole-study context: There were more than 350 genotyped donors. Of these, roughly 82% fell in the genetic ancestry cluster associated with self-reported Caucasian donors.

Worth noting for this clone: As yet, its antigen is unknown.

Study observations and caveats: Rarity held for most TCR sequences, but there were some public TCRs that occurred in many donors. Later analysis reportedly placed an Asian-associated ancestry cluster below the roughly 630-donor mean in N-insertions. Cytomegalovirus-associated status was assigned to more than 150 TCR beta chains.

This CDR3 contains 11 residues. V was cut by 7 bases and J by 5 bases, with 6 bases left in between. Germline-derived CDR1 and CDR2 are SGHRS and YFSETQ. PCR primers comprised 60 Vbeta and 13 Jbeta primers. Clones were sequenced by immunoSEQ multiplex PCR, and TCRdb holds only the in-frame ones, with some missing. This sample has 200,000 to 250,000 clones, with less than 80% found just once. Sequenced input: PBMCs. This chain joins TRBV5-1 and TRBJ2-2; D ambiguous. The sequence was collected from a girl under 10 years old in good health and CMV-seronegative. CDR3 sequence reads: CASRQTGELFF. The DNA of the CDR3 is TGCGCCAGCCGTCAGACCGGGGAGCTGTTTTTT.